One sample yielded the 10 T cell receptor beta chains listed below, sequenced in a study of T cells in Graves' hyperthyroidism and ophthalmopathy. RNA transcripts provided the source from which TCR beta CDR3 regions were amplified. Initially, a first-round RT-PCR of the TCR CDR3 employed the HTBI primer set. TCRdb reprocessed the multiplex PCR reads via MiXCR and lists one record per CDR3 protein. The sample comprises more than 300,000 distinct CDR3 sequences, approximately 15% of which are singletons, and about 22% rests with the top ten. Sequenced sample: blood. The source of these receptors is a woman in her 30s with Graves' hyperthyroidism.

This chain joins TRBV7-9 and TRBJ1-2, with D unresolved. This CDR3 has 14 amino acids. CDR1 SEHNR and CDR2 FQNEAQ come from the germline V gene (reference sequence). Trimming left V 1 base short and J 2 bases short, with 8 bases between. The CDR3 loop reads CASSLGAANYGYTF. The CDR3 coding sequence is TGTGCCAGCAGCTTAGGCGCAGCAAACTATGGCTACACCTTC.

The J gene is TRBJ2-7, the V gene TRBV30; D gene unclear. Germline V gene lookup returns CDR1 GTSNPN and CDR2 SVGIG (reference sequence). The CDR3 runs 12 residues. The V and J ends lost 1 base and 3 bases respectively, with 7 bases between them. CDR3 residues: CAWSASSYEQYF. As DNA, the CDR3 is TGTGCCTGGAGTGCGAGCAGCTACGAGCAGTACTTC.

This sequence joins TRBV6-5 and TRBJ2-7; D call uncertain. The germline gives CDR1 MNHEY, CDR2 SVGAGI. There are 14 residues in the CDR3. V was shortened by 3 bases and J by 0 bases, with 9 bases between the two germline ends. CDR3 bases: TGTGCCAGCAGTTATGACATCCCCTCCTACGAGCAGTACTTC. Translated: CASSYDIPSYEQYF.

The chain combines TRBV4-1 with TRBJ2-5; D gene uncertain. The CDR3 loop spans 14 amino acids. The ends were cut back, 0 bases at V and 5 bases at J, with 10 bases in the middle. Germline loops: CDR1 MGHRA, CDR2 YSYEKL. Here the CDR3 DNA reads TGCGCCAGCAGCCAAGATGTGGATCTGGAGACCCAGTACTTC. Residues: CASSQDVDLETQYF.

The chain employs TRBV28 and TRBJ1-2; tentative D call: TRBD1 (6 bases). The CDR3 has 12 residues. V dropped 8 bases and J dropped 3 bases, with 10 bases sitting between them. CDR1 MDHEN and CDR2 SYDVKM come from the germline V gene. In nucleotides, the CDR3 is TGTGCCAGCCTAACAGGGTACTATGGCTACACCTTC. As protein: CASLTGYYGYTF.

This clonotype was found a few times. The chain links TRBV12-3 or TRBV12-4 to TRBJ2-2, with D hard to call. This CDR3 comprises 13 residues. Deletions cut 1 base from V and 7 bases from J, with 7 bases between. The CDR3 nucleotides read TGTGCCAGCAGTTTAGGAGTGGGCGGGGAGCTGTTTTTT. Amino acids: CASSLGVGGELFF.

This clonotype was detected many times. V is TRBV2 and J is TRBJ1-2, with D hard to call. V was clipped by 4 bases and J by 0 bases, with 6 bases between them. This CDR3 is 13 amino acids long. The germline CDR1 and CDR2 sequences are SNHLY and FYNNEI. In DNA form, the CDR3 reads TGTGCCAGCAGTGCCAAATCTAACTATGGCTACACCTTC. It specifies CASSAKSNYGYTF.

The chain has TRBV13 and TRBJ2-2, with D tentatively TRBD1 (5 bases). CDR1 PRHDT and CDR2 FYEKMQ come from the germline V gene (reference sequence). Deletions cut 0 bases from V and 2 bases from J, with 7 bases between. The CDR3 totals 15 residues. DNA of the CDR3: TGTGCCAGCAGCTTAGGGTGGACAAACACCGGGGAGCTGTTTTTT. Its translation is CASSLGWTNTGELFF.

This clonotype was seen repeatedly, ten times or more. The V call is TRBV6-1, the J call TRBJ1-1; D possibly corresponds to TRBD1 (6 bases). This CDR3 is built from 13 residues. CDR1 is MNHNS and CDR2 is SASEGT in the germline V gene. V was pared by 8 bases and J by 6 bases, with 16 bases between. The CDR3 nucleotides read TGTGCCAGCCGTAATTTAAGGGGGTCTGAAGCTTTCTTT. Protein product: CASRNLRGSEAFF.

This clonotype was picked up a small number of times. The chain links TRBV28 to TRBJ2-4, with D possibly being TRBD1 (6 bases). Trimming removed 5 bases from V and 0 bases from J, with 17 bases in between. Per the germline V gene, CDR1 is MDHEN and CDR2 is SYDVKM. CDR3 length equals 17 residues. For the CDR3, the DNA is TGTGCCAGCAGTGCTTCAGGGGTTTCGATAGCCAAAAACATTCAGTACTTC. As protein: CASSASGVSIAKNIQYF.